The T cell receptor beta chain described here comes from a study of blood T cell repertoires in COVID-19. As for the study in general: COVID-19 samples collected from the United States, Italy and Spain covered acute and convalescent phases.

CDR3 size: 13 residues. The V and J ends lost 6 bases and 7 bases, in that order; junction bases with no gene match: 6. Germline loops: CDR1 KGHSH, CDR2 LQKENI. In the source study's methods: Amplification of reference gene primers provided the estimated nucleated cell counts. Profiling relied on immunoSEQ multiplex PCR, and the TCRdb table lists in-frame clones only, not all of them. That table furnishes V, J and clone size, whereas the DNA furnished D and trimming. The table records about 290,000 clones, just under 85% of them present only once. The rearrangement joins TRBV18 to TRBJ1-5, with 7 nucleotides matching TRBD1. The material sequenced was peripheral blood. The TCR was taken from a woman aged 50 to 60 with active or convalescent COVID-19. As DNA, the CDR3 is TGTGCCAGCTCGCCAGGGGGGGGGCAGCCCCAGCATTTT. This translates into CASSPGGGQPQHF. The full variable domain, completed using reference TRBV18 and TRBJ1-5, is NAGVMQNPRHLVRRRGQEARLRCSPMKGHSHVYWYRQLPEEGLKFMVYLQKENIIDESGMPKERFSAEFPKEGPSILRIQQVVRGDSAAYFCASSPGGGQPQHFGDGTRLSIL.